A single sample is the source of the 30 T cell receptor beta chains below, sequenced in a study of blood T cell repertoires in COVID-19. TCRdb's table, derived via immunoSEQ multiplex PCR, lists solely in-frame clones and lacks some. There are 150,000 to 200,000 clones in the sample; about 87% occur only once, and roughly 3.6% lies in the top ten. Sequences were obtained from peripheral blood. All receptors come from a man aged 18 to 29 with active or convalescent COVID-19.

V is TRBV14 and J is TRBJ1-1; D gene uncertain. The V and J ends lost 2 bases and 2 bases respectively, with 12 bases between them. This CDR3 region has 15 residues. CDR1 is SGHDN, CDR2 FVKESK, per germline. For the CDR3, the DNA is TGTGCCAGCAGCCAACTACAGACGACCAACACTGAAGCTTTCTTT. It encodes CASSQLQTTNTEAFF.

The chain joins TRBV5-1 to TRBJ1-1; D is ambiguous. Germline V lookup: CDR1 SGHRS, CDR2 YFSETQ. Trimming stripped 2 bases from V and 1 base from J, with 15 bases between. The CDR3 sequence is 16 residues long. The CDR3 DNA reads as TGCGCCAGCAGCTTAAAAGTTATCGCGGGGAACACTGAAGCTTTCTTT. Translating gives CASSLKVIAGNTEAFF.

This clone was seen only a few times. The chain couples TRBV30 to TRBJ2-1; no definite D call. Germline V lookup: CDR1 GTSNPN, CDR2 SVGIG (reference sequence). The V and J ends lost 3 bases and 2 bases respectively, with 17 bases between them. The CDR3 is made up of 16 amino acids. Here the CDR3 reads CAWSPSLISAYNEQFF. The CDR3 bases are TGTGCCTGGAGCCCGAGTCTCATTTCGGCCTACAATGAGCAGTTCTTC.

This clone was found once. The CDR3 is CASSIAGGKAFF. Here the CDR3 DNA reads TGTGCCAGTAGTATAGCAGGGGGGAAGGCTTTCTTT. This rearrangement joins TRBV19 to TRBJ1-1; TRBD1 matches 7 bases. Germline CDR1 reads LNHDA; CDR2 reads SQIVND (reference sequence). With 1 base clipped from V and 11 bases from J, the junction kept 4 bases outside the gene matches. The CDR3 is 12 amino acids.

The chain's CDR3 is CASSQDELRGTSNEQFF. The CDR3 nucleotides are TGCGCCAGCAGCCAAGATGAGTTGCGGGGGACCTCCAATGAGCAGTTCTTC. The chain links TRBV4-3 to TRBJ2-1; 7 bases are shared with TRBD2. Germline assignment: CDR1 LGHNA and CDR2 YSLEER. This CDR3 contains 17 residues. J lost 6 bases, V lost 0 bases, and 11 bases had no gene match.

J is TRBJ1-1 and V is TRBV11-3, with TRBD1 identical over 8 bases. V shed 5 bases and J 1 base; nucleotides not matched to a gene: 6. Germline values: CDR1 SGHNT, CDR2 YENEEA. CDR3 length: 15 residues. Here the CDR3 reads CASSQGTGRNTEAFF. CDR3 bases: TGTGCCAGCAGCCAGGGGACAGGAAGGAACACTGAAGCTTTCTTT.

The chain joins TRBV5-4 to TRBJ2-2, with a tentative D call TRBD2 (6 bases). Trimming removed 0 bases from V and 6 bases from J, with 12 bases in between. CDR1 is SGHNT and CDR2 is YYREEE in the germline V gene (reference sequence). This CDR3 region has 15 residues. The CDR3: CASSLVTSRSGELFF. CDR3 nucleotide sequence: TGTGCCAGCAGCTTGGTCACTAGCCGATCCGGGGAGCTGTTTTTT.

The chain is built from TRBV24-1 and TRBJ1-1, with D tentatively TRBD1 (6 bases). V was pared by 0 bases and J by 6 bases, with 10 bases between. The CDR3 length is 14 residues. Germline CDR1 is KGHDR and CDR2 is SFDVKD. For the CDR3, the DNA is TGTGCCACCAGTGATTTGGGGGGGGGCTCTGAAGCTTTCTTT. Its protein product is CATSDLGGGSEAFF.

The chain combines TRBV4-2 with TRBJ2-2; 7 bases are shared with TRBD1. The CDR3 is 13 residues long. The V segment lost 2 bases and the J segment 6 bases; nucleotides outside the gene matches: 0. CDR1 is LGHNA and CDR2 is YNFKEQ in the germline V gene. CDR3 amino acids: CASSQTGAGELFF. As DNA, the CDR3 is TGTGCCAGCAGCCAAACAGGGGCCGGGGAGCTGTTTTTT.

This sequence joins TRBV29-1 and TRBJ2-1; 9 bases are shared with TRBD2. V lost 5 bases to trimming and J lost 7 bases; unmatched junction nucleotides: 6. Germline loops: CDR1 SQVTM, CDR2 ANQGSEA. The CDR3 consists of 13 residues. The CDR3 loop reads CSVRVAGVNEQFF. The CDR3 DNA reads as TGCAGCGTTAGGGTAGCGGGAGTTAATGAGCAGTTCTTC.

CDR3 sequence reads: CASSLTGPGVQAFF. The DNA of the CDR3 is TGTGCCAGCAGTTTGACAGGGCCTGGGGTTCAAGCTTTCTTT. The chain links TRBV6-2 or TRBV6-3 to TRBJ1-1; 7 bases align to TRBD1. Germline-derived CDR1 and CDR2 are MNHEY and SVGEGT. The trim removed 4 bases at V and 9 bases at J, leaving 11 bases unmatched. CDR3 length: 14 amino acids.

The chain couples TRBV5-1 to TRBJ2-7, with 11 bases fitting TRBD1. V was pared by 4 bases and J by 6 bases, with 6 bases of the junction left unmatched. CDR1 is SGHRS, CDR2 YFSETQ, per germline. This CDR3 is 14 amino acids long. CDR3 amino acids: CASSLGQGAVEQYF. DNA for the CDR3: TGCGCCAGCAGCCTCGGACAGGGGGCGGTCGAGCAGTACTTC.

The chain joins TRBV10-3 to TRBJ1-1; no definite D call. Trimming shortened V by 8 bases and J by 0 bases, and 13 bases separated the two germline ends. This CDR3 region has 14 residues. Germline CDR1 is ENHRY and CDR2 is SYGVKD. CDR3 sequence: CAIGSSAVNTEAFF. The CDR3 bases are TGTGCCATCGGATCATCCGCGGTGAACACTGAAGCTTTCTTT.

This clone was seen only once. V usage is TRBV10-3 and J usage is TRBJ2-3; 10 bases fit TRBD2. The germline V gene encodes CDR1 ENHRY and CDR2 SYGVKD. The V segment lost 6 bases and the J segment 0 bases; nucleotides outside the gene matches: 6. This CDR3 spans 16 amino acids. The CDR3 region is CAISAGTSVSTDTQYF. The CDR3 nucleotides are TGTGCCATCAGCGCTGGGACTAGCGTTAGCACAGATACGCAGTATTTT.

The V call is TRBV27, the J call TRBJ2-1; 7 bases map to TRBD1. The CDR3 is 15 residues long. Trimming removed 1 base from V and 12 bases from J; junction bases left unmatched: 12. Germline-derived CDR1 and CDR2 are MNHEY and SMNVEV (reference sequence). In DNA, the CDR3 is TGTGCCAGCAGTTTATTGGCTAGCTACCAGGGGGTGCAGTTCTTC. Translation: CASSLLASYQGVQFF.

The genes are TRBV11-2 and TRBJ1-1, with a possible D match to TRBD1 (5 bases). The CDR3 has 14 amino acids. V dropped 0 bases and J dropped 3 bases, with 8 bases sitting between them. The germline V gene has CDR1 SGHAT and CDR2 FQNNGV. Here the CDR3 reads CASSLDRVDTEAFF. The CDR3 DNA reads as TGTGCCAGCAGCTTAGACAGGGTTGACACTGAAGCTTTCTTT. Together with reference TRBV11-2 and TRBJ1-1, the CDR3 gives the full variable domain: EAGVAQSPRYKIIEKRQSVAFWCNPISGHATLYWYQQILGQGPKLLIQFQNNGVVDDSQLPKDRFSAERLKGVDSTLKIQPAKLEDSAVYLCASSLDRVDTEAFFGQGTRLTVV.

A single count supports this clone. CDR3 in amino acids: CASSSTGDSYNSPLHF. The CDR3 coding sequence is TGTGCCAGCAGCTCGACAGGGGATTCCTATAATTCACCCCTCCACTTT. V and J are TRBV16 and TRBJ1-6; 8 bases agree with TRBD1. Germline CDR1 and CDR2: KGHSY and FQNENV. The V gene end was trimmed by 5 bases and the J gene end by 1 base; junction bases not matched to a gene: 4. This CDR3 comprises 16 residues.

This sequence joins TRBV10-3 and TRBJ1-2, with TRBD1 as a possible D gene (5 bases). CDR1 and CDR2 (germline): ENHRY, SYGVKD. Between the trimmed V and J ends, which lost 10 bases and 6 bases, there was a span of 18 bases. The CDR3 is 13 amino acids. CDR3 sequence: CATQRGGGDGYTF. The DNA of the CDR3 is TGTGCCACCCAACGCGGGGGAGGTGATGGCTACACCTTC.

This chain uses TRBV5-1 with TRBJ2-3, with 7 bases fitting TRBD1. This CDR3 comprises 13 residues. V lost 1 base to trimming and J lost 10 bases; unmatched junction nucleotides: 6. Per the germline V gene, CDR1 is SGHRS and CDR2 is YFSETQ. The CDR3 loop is CASSLQGEEAQYF. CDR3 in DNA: TGCGCCAGCAGCTTGCAGGGGGAAGAGGCGCAGTATTTT. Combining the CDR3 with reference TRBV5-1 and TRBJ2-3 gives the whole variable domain KAGVTQTPRYLIKTRGQQVTLSCSPISGHRSVSWYQQTPGQGLQFLFEYFSETQRNKGNFPGRFSGRQFSNSRSEMNVSTLELGDSALYLCASSLQGEEAQYFGPGTRLTVL.

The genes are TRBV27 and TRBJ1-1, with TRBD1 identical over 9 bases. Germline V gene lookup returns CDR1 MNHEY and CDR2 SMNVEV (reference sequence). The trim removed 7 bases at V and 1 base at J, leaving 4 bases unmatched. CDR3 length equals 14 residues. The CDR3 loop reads CASNIQGANTEAFF. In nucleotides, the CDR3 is TGTGCCAGCAACATACAGGGGGCGAACACTGAAGCTTTCTTT.

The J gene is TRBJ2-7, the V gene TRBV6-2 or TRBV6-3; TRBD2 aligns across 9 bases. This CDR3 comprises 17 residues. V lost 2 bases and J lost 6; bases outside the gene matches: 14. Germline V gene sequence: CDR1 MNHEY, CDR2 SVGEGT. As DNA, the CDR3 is TGTGCCAGCAGTTACCCGAACCCGGGACTAGCCTCTGGCGAGCAGTACTTC. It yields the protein CASSYPNPGLASGEQYF.

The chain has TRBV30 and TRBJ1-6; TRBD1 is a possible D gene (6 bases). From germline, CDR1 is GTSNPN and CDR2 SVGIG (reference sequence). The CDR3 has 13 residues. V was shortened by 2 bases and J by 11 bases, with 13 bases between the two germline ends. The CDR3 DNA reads TGTGCCTGGAGTACCCCCGGGGGGCCACCCCTCCACTTT. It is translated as CAWSTPGGPPLHF.

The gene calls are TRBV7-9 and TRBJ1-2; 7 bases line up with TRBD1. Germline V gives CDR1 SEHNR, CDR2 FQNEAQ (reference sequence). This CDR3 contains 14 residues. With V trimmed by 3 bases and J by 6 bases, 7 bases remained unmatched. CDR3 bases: TGTGCCAGCAGCTTCTTAGGGGGCGCAGATGGCTACACCTTC. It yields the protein CASSFLGGADGYTF. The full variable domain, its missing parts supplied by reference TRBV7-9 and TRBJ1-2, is DTGVSQNPRHKITKRGQNVTFRCDPISEHNRLYWYRQTLGQGPEFLTYFQNEAQLEKSRLLSDRFSAERPKGSFSTLEIQRTEQGDSAMYLCASSFLGGADGYTFGSGTRLTVV.

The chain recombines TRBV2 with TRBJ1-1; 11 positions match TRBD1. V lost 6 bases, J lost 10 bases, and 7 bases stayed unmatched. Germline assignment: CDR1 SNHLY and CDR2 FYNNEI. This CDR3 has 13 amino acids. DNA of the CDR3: TGTGCCAGCAGAGGACAGGGGGCTGTAGGAGCTTTCTTT. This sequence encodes CASRGQGAVGAFF.

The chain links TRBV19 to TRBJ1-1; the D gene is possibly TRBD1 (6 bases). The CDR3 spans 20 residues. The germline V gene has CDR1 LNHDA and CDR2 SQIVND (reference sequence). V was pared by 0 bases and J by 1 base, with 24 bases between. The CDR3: CASSIDRTLGAARQNTEAFF. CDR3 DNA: TGTGCCAGTAGTATAGATCGGACGTTGGGGGCAGCGAGACAGAACACTGAAGCTTTCTTT.

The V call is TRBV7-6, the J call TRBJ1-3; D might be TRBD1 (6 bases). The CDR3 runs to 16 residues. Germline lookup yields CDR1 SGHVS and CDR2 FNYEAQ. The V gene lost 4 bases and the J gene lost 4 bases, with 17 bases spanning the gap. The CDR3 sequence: CASSSRIGGTGNTIYF. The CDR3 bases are TGTGCCAGCAGCTCCCGTATAGGGGGAACGGGAAACACCATATATTTT.

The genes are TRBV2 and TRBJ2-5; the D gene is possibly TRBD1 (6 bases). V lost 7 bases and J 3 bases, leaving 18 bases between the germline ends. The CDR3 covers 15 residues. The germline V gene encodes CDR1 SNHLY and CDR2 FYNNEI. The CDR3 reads CASKRPQGTEETQYF. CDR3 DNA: TGTGCCAGCAAGAGGCCCCAGGGGACGGAAGAGACCCAGTACTTC. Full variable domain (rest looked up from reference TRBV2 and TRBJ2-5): EPEVTQTPSHQVTQMGQEVILRCVPISNHLYFYWYRQILGQKVEFLVSFYNNEISEKSEIFDDQFSVERPDGSNFTLKIRSTKLEDSAMYFCASKRPQGTEETQYFGPGTRLLVL.

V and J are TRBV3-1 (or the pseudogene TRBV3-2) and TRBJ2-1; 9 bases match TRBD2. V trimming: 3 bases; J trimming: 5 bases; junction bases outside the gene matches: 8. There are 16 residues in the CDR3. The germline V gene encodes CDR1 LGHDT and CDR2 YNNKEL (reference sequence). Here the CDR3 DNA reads TGTGCCAGCAGCCAGGAGAGCGGGGGGCTACACAATGAGCAGTTCTTC. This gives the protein CASSQESGGLHNEQFF.

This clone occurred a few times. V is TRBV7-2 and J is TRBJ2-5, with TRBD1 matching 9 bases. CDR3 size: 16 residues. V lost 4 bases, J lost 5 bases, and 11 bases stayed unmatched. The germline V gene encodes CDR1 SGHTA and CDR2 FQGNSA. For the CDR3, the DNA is TGTGCCAGCAGCTCGGAGGGACAGGGAAAGAGGGAGACCCAGTACTTC. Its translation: CASSSEGQGKRETQYF.

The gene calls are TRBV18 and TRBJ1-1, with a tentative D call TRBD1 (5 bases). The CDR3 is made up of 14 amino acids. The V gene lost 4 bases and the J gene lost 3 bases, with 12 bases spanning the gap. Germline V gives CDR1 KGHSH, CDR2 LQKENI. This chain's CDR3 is CASSQSGTDTEAFF. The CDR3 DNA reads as TGTGCCAGCTCACAGTCCGGGACTGACACTGAAGCTTTCTTT.